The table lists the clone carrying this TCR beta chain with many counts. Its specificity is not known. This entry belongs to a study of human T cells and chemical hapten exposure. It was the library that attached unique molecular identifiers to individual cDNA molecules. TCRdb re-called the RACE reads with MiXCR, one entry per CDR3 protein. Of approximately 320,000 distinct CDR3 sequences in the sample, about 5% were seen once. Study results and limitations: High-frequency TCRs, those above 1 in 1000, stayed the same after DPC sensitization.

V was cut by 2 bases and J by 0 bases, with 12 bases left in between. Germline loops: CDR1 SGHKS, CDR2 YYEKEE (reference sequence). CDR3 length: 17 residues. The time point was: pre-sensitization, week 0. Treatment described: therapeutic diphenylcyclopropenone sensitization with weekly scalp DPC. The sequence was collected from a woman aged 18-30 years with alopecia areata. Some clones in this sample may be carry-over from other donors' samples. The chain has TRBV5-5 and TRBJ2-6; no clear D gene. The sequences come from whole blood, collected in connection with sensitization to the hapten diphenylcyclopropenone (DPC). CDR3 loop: CASSFVTVISGANVLTF. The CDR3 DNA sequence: TGTGCCAGCAGCTTCGTGACCGTGATCTCTGGGGCCAACGTCCTGACTTTC.